One T cell receptor beta chain is described in this entry. Germline V gene data show CDR1 as SGHDT and CDR2 as YYEEEE. This CDR3 is 14 amino acids long. Trimming cost V 0 bases and J 6 bases, with 9 bases left between them. This sample is part of a study of OX40 agonist ivuxolimab in advanced cancers. Study in general: Partial response was recorded in three patients: one hepatocellular carcinoma and two cutaneous melanoma cases.

Blood sampling took place at baseline, cycle 4 day 1, and cycle 7 day 1. TCRdb keeps only in-frame clones here, not all; method: immunoSEQ multiplex PCR. The sample holds about 83,000 clones, around 90% seen once. The source material was CD4+ or CD8+ T cells sorted from blood, sampled in a trial of the OX40 agonist ivuxolimab. The chain links TRBV5-6 to TRBJ2-2, with D maybe TRBD1 (5 bases). This TCR derives from an adult with an advanced solid tumor such as melanoma, head and neck, liver or kidney cancer. CDR3 region: CASSLGQPAGELFF. The CDR3 DNA sequence: TGTGCCAGCAGCTTGGGACAGCCAGCCGGGGAGCTGTTTTTT.